What follows are 2 T cell receptor beta chains derived from one specimen sequenced in a study of Ad26.COV2.S vaccination and SARS-CoV-2 variants. Data came from immunoSEQ multiplex PCR; TCRdb stores just in-frame clones and leaves some out. The profile shows about 350,000 clones, around 88% of them singletons. Treatment reported: 15 to 20 received Ad26.COV2.S at low or high dose, single or two shots; 5 received placebo; per-sample allocation not given. On day 63 after the first injection, vaccine and placebo recipients gave samples. This specimen consisted of peripheral blood, obtained in a trial of Ad26.COV2.S vaccine versus placebo. All receptors derive from a person between 18 and 65 years old who received the Ad26.COV2.S COVID-19 vaccine or a placebo.

As to this clone: The same CDR3 is also encoded by other DNA sequences in this sample. V usage is TRBV9 and J usage is TRBJ1-2; a weak D match, TRBD1 (5 bases). V lost 2 bases, J lost 3 bases, and 8 bases lay in between. CDR1 SGDLS and CDR2 YYNGEE come from the germline V gene. There are 13 residues in the CDR3. CDR3 nucleotides: TGTGCCAGCAGCGTCGGGACGGACTATGGCTACACCTTC. Encoded protein: CASSVGTDYGYTF.

This chain connects TRBV19 to TRBJ1-1; D ambiguous. V was cut by 6 bases and J by 3 bases, with 11 bases left in between. Germline CDR1 and CDR2: LNHDA and SQIVND (reference sequence). There are 13 residues in the CDR3. CDR3 protein: CASRGDRHTEAFF. CDR3 coding DNA: TGTGCCAGTAGGGGAGATAGGCACACTGAAGCTTTCTTT.